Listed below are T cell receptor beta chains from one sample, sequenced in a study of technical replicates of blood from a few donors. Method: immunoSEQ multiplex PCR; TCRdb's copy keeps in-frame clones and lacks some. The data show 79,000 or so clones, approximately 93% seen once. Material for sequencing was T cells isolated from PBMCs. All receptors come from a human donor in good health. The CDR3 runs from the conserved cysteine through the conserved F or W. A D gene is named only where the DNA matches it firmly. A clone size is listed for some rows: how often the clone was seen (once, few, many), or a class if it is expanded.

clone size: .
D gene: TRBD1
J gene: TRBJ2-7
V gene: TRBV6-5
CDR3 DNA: TGTGCCAGCAGTTATGAACAGGGGGCCTACGAGCAGTACTTC
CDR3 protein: CASSYEQGAYEQYF

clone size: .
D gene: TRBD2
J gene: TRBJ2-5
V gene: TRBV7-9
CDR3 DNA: TGTGCCAGCAGCCCTGGTACTAGCGGGAACCGGCAAGAGACCCAGTACTTC
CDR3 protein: CASSPGTSGNRQETQYF

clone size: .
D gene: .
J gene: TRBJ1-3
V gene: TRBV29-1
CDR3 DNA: TGCAGCGTTGAAGTAGACTCTGGAAACACCATATATTTT
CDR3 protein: CSVEVDSGNTIYF

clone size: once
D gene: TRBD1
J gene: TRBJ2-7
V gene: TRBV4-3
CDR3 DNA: TGCGCCAGCAGCCAAACATTTCTCGGGACAGGGGGCCTCGAGCAGTACTTC
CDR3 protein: CASSQTFLGTGGLEQYF

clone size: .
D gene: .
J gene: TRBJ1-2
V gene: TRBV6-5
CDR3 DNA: TGTGCCAGCAGTTACTCTCAGGCTGCTAACTATGGCTACACCTTC
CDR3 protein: CASSYSQAANYGYTF

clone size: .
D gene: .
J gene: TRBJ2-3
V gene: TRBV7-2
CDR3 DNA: TGTGCCAGCAGCTTAGGAGGGAAAGGGACAGATACGCAGTATTTT
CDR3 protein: CASSLGGKGTDTQYF

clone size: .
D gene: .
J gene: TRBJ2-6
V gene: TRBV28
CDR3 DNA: TGTGCCAGCAGTTTATCCCCAGGGGCTGGGGCCAACGTCCTGACTTTC
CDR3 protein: CASSLSPGAGANVLTF

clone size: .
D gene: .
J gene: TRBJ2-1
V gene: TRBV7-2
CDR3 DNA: TGTGCCAGCTCGTCGGCGGTCACCTACAATGAGCAGTTCTTC
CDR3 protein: CASSSAVTYNEQFF

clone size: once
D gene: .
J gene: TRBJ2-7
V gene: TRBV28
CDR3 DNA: TGTGCCAGCATCGAGGGTGGAAGGAGCTCCTACGAGCAGTACTTC
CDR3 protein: CASIEGGRSSYEQYF

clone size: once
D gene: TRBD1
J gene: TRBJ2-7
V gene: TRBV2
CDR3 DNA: TGTGCCACCCGGGTAGGGACAGGGATCGACGAGCAGTACTTC
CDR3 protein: CATRVGTGIDEQYF

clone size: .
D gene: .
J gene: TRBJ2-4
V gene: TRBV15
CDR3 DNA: TGTGCCACCAGCAGCCCGGTAGCCAAAAACATTCAGTACTTC
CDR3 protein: CATSSPVAKNIQYF

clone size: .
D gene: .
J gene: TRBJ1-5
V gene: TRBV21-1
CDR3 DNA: TGTGCCAGCAGCAGACATAAGACCTCGTCTTATAGCAATCAGCCCCAGCATTTT
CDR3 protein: CASSRHKTSSYSNQPQHF

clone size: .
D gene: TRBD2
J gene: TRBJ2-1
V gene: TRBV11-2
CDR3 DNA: TGTGCCAGCAGCTCCTATCTCTTATACGGGACTAGTTCACATGAGCAGTTCTTC
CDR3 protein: CASSSYLLYGTSSHEQFF

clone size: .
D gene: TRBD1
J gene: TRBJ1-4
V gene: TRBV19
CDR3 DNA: TGTGCCAGTAGTTTCCGACAGGGAACTAATGAAAAACTGTTTTTT
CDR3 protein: CASSFRQGTNEKLFF

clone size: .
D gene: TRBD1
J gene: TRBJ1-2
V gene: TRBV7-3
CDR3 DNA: TGTGCCAGCAGTCTTGGGACAGGGGTCGGCTACACCTTC
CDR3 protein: CASSLGTGVGYTF

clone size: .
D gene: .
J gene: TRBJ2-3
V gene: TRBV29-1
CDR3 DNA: TGCAGCGTTGAAGATTTTCGGGACAAGTTCACAGATACGCAGTATTTT
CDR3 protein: CSVEDFRDKFTDTQYF

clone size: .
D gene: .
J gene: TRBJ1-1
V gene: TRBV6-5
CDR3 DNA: TGTGCCAGCAGCCCCGCGGGTAAAGGAGCTTTCTTT
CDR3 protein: CASSPAGKGAFF

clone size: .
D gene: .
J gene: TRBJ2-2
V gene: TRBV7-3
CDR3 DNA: TGTGCCAGCAGCCCCCAAGGAGGGTCCGGGGAGCTGTTTTTT
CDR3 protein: CASSPQGGSGELFF

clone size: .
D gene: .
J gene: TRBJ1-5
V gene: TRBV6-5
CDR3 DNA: TGTGCCAGCAGTTACGGGACAACAGGCAATCAGCCCCAGCATTTT
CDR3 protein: CASSYGTTGNQPQHF

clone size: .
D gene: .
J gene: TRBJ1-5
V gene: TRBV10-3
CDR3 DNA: TGTGCCATCAGTGAGATGACAGACGATCAGCCCCAGCATTTT
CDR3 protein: CAISEMTDDQPQHF

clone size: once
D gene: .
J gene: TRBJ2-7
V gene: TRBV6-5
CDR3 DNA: TGTGCCAGCAGTTATATAGGCGGCGAGTACGAGCAGTACTTC
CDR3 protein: CASSYIGGEYEQYF

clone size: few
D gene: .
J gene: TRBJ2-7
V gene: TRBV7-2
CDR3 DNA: TGTGCCAGCAGCTTAGGAGTGTACTCCTACGAGCAGTACTTC
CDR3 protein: CASSLGVYSYEQYF

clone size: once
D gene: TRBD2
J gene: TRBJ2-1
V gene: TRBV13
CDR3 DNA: TGTGCCACGTTGACTAGCGGGAGGATTGAGCAGTTCTTC
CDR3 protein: CATLTSGRIEQFF

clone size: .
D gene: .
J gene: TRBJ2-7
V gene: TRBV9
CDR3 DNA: TGTGCCAGCAGCGCGGGGACATTCGGCGAGCAGTACTTC
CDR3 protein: CASSAGTFGEQYF

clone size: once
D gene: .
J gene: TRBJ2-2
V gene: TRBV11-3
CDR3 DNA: TGTGCCAGCAGCTTAATCAGGAAAGACACCGGGGAGCTGTTTTTT
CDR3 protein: CASSLIRKDTGELFF

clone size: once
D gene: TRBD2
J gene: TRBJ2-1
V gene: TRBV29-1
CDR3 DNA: TGCAGCGTTCTTAGCGGGAGGGCTTCTCGGTTCTTC
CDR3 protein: CSVLSGRASRFF

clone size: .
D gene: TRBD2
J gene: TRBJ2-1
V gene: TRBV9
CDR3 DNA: TGTGCCAGCAGCGTAAGTTTCTCTAGCGGGGACAATGAGCAGTTCTTC
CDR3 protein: CASSVSFSSGDNEQFF

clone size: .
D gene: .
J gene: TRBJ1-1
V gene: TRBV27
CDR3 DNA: TGTGCCAGCAGTCTCCTAGGTGGGAACACTGAAGCTTTCTTT
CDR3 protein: CASSLLGGNTEAFF

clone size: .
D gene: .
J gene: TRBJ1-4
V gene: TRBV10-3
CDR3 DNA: TGTGCCATCCGGGGATCCTCAACTAATGAAAAACTGTTTTTT
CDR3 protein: CAIRGSSTNEKLFF

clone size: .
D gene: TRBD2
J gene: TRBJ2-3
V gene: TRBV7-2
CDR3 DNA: TGTGCCAGCAGCTACCCCCTGGCGGGAGTGTCGCAGTATTTT
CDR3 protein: CASSYPLAGVSQYF

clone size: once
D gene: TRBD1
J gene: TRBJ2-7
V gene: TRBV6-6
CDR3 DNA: TGTGCCAGCAGTTACCAGGGGGTTGGGTACGAGCAGTACTTC
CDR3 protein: CASSYQGVGYEQYF

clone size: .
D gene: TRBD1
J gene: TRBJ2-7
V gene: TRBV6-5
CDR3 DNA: TGTGCCAGCGTACAGGGGATTGAGCAGTACTTC
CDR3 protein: CASVQGIEQYF

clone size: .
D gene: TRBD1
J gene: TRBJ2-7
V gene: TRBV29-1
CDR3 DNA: TGCAGCGTTGAACGACAGGGGTACGAGCAGTACTTC
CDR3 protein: CSVERQGYEQYF

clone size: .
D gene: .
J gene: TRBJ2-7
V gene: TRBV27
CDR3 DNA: TGTGCCAGCAGTTTATCCGGGTCCTACGAGCAGTACTTC
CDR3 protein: CASSLSGSYEQYF

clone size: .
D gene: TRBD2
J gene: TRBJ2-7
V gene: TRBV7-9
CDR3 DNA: TGTGCCAGCAGCCTAACCCGGGACTACCATAAACCCCTCGAGCAGTACTTC
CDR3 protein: CASSLTRDYHKPLEQYF

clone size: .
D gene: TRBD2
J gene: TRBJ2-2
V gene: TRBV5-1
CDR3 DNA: TGCGCCAGCAGCTTGGGGGTGCTAGCGGGCCCAACCGGGGAGCTGTTTTTT
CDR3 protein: CASSLGVLAGPTGELFF

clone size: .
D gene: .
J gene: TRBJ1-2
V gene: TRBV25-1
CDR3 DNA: TGTGCCAGCAGTCCCGGAGTTGGGTATGGCTACACCTTC
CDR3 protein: CASSPGVGYGYTF

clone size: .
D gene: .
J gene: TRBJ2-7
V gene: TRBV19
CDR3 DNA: TGTGCCAGTAGTAAGACAGATCGATACGAGCAGTACTTC
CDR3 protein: CASSKTDRYEQYF

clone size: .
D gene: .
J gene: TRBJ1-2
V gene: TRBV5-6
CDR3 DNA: TGTGCCAGCAGCTTGGGTGGCAGCGATATCTATGGCTACACCTTC
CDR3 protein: CASSLGGSDIYGYTF

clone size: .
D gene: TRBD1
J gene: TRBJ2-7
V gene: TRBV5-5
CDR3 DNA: TGTGCCAGCAGGGGGACAGGTTCTGACGAGCAGTACTTC
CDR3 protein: CASRGTGSDEQYF

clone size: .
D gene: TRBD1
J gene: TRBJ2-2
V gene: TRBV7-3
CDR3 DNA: TGTGCCAGCAGCTTTGACAGGGAAGGCGGGGAGCTGTTTTTT
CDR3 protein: CASSFDREGGELFF